This T cell receptor beta chain was recorded in a study of CD8+ T cells in alopecia areata. In the study overall: Patients in the treated group were given tofacitinib by mouth, 5 to 10 mg twice a day. The drug, tofacitinib, lasted 6 to 18 months, followed by 6 months off drug. Whole-study findings and limits: Against the mouse data, patients shared TCRs less clearly, possibly for HLA reasons. Lesional tissue from the scalp (especially in alopecia totalis/universalis) showed higher clonality than normal scalp.

Samples from alopecia areata patients were lesional scalp punch biopsies and peripheral blood. CDR3 length: 18 amino acids. In the case of this clone: Its antigen is still unknown.

Sequencing relied on a cDNA template that was reverse transcribed from extracted RNA. Using immunoSEQ multiplex PCR, the repertoire was profiled, and TCRdb retains in-frame clones only, with some absent. The table includes 5,500 to 9,000 clones, almost 65% detected once. This material consisted of skin, taken at week 0. The chain uses TRBV21-1 and TRBJ2-3; the table's D call, TRBD2, has no DNA check behind it. TRBV21-1 is recorded as a pseudogene. This sequence originates from a human donor with alopecia areata. CDR3 bases: TGTGCCAGCAGCAAAGAGAGACTGTTGGGGCACCTAGCGGGCGCGCAGTATTTT. Encoded protein: CASSKERLLGHLAGAQYF.